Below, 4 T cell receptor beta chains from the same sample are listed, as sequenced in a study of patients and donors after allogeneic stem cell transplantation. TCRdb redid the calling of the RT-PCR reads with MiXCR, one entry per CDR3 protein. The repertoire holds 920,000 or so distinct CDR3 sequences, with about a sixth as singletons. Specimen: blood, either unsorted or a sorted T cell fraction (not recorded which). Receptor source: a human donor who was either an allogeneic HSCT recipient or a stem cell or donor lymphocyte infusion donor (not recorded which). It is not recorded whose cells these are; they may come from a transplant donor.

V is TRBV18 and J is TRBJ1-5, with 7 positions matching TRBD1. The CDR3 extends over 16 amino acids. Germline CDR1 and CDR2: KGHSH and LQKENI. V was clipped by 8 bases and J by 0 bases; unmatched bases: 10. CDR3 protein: CASTNQGQTSNQPQHF. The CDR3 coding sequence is TGTGCCAGCACAAACCAGGGACAGACTAGCAATCAGCCCCAGCATTTT.

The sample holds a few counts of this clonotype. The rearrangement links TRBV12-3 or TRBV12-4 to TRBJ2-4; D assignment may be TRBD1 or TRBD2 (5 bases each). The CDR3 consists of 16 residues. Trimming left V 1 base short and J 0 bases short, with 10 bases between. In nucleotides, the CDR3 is TGTGCCAGCAGTTTAGGGGGACCCCTAGCCAAAAACATTCAGTACTTC. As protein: CASSLGGPLAKNIQYF.

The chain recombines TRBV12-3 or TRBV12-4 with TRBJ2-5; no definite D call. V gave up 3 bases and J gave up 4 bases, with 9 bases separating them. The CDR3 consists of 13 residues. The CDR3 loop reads CASSFGAIETQYF. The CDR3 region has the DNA TGTGCCAGCAGTTTTGGAGCCATAGAGACCCAGTACTTC.

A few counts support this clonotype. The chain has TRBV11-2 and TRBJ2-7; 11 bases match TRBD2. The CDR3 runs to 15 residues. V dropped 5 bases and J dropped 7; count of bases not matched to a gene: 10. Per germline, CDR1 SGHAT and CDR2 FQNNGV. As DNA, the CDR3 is TGTGCCAGCAGCGCCCCGGGACTAGCGGTTAAAGAGCAGTACTTC. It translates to CASSAPGLAVKEQYF.